Below, 9 T cell receptor beta chains from the same sample are listed, as sequenced in a study of cytomegalovirus exposure and HLA in healthy donors. The PCR was carried out with 60 Vbeta primers and 13 Jbeta primers. Sequenced by immunoSEQ multiplex PCR; TCRdb stores in-frame clones only, minus some. The sample carries around 160,000 clones, around 77% recorded once. Sequencing was done on a sample of PBMCs. Every receptor here comes from a woman in her 40s in good health and CMV-seronegative.

The chain recombines TRBV9 with TRBJ1-4; TRBD1 matches at 7 bases. The germline gives CDR1 SGDLS, CDR2 YYNGEE. The CDR3 has 15 amino acids. The J segment lost 1 base and the V segment lost 0 bases, leaving 0 bases of the junction unmatched. The CDR3 loop reads CASSVGDRTNEKLFF. CDR3 nucleotide sequence: TGTGCCAGCAGCGTAGGGGACAGAACTAATGAAAAACTGTTTTTT.

V and J are TRBV6-5 and TRBJ1-5; 7 bases are a match to TRBD1. The CDR3 extends over 14 amino acids. Per germline, CDR1 MNHEY and CDR2 SVGAGI. V shed 5 bases and J 2 bases; nucleotides not matched to a gene: 3. CDR3: CASSTTGGNQPQHF. The CDR3 region has the DNA TGTGCCAGCAGTACAACAGGGGGCAATCAGCCCCAGCATTTT.

V and J are TRBV30 and TRBJ1-2, with D tentatively TRBD1 (5 bases). CDR1 and CDR2 from the germline V gene are GTSNPN and SVGIG (reference sequence). V lost 1 base and J lost 3, with 6 bases in between. This CDR3 has 12 amino acids. This CDR3 reads CAWSAGDYGYTF. The CDR3 nucleotides are TGTGCCTGGAGTGCGGGGGACTATGGCTACACCTTC.

For the CDR3, the DNA is TGCGCCAGCAGCCAAGGCGTGTTAGGGACAGGGGTCACTGAGCAGTTCTTC. Protein: CASSQGVLGTGVTEQFF. V usage is TRBV4-1 and J usage is TRBJ2-1; 10 nucleotides align to TRBD1. Germline CDR1 reads MGHRA; CDR2 reads YSYEKL. This CDR3 region has 17 residues. The ends lost 1 base at V and 9 bases at J; junction bases unmatched: 12.

This chain joins TRBV5-1 and TRBJ2-3, with D unclear. Trimming pared 0 bases from V and 0 bases from J, leaving 8 bases between. Germline CDR1 is SGHRS and CDR2 is YFSETQ. The CDR3 runs 15 residues. CDR3 sequence reads: CASSLAGKSTDTQYF. CDR3 sequence (DNA): TGCGCCAGCAGCTTGGCCGGTAAAAGCACAGATACGCAGTATTTT.

This chain connects TRBV28 to TRBJ2-3, with TRBD1 matching over 8 bases. With V trimmed by 2 bases and J by 2 bases, 3 bases remained unmatched. The CDR3 runs 15 residues. Germline CDR1 MDHEN, CDR2 SYDVKM. The CDR3 sequence is CASSLKQGDTDTQYF. In nucleotides, the CDR3 is TGTGCCAGCAGTTTAAAACAGGGGGACACAGATACGCAGTATTTT.

The chain joins TRBV11-2 to TRBJ2-5; D unclear. V gave up 4 bases and J gave up 0 bases, with 9 bases separating them. The germline CDR1 and CDR2 sequences are SGHAT and FQNNGV. CDR3 length: 14 residues. The CDR3 bases are TGTGCCAGCAGCTATACTTCCTACCAAGAGACCCAGTACTTC. It yields the protein CASSYTSYQETQYF.

The chain combines TRBV7-3 with TRBJ1-2; D is uncertain. The V gene's germline CDR1 is SGHTA and CDR2 FQGTGA. The length of the CDR3 is 13 residues. The V gene lost 5 bases and the J gene lost 9 bases, with 16 bases spanning the gap. CDR3 sequence (DNA): TGTGCCAGCAGCACGCGACCGAGGTCTAGCTACACCTTC. Amino acid sequence: CASSTRPRSSYTF.

This clone was counted a single time. The gene calls are TRBV2 and TRBJ2-5, with a weak D call TRBD1 (5 bases). V lost 10 bases and J lost 1, with 13 bases in between. Germline CDR1 SNHLY, CDR2 FYNNEI. The CDR3 has 13 amino acids. CDR3 loop: CATHEQAQETQYF. The CDR3 nucleotides read TGTGCCACCCATGAACAGGCCCAAGAGACCCAGTACTTC.